The 29 T cell receptor beta chains given below trace back to one sample, sequenced in a study of cytomegalovirus exposure and HLA in healthy donors. Amplification used 60 Vbeta primers and 13 Jbeta primers. TCRdb keeps only in-frame clones here, not all; method: immunoSEQ multiplex PCR. The sample lists 130,000 to 150,000 clones; approximately 83% were seen once. The sample comprised PBMCs. The receptor set was obtained from a middle-aged woman in good health and CMV-seronegative.

This sequence joins TRBV2 and TRBJ2-7; 9 bases fit TRBD1. This CDR3 is built from 15 residues. Germline V CDR1 and CDR2: SNHLY, FYNNEI. Trimming took 7 bases from V and 2 from J; bases not matched to a gene: 9. CDR3 protein: CASILPGQGTYEQYF. CDR3 coding DNA: TGTGCCAGCATCCTCCCGGGACAGGGCACCTACGAGCAGTACTTC.

The rearrangement links TRBV5-1 to TRBJ2-7, with TRBD1 matching over 7 bases. Germline values: CDR1 SGHRS, CDR2 YFSETQ. V lost 4 bases to trimming and J lost 5 bases; unmatched junction nucleotides: 9. This CDR3 spans 14 amino acids. The CDR3 spells CASSPQGQDHEQYF. The CDR3 DNA follows: TGCGCCAGCAGCCCTCAAGGACAGGACCACGAGCAGTACTTC. Filled out from reference TRBV5-1 and TRBJ2-7, the complete variable domain reads KAGVTQTPRYLIKTRGQQVTLSCSPISGHRSVSWYQQTPGQGLQFLFEYFSETQRNKGNFPGRFSGRQFSNSRSEMNVSTLELGDSALYLCASSPQGQDHEQYFGPGTRLTVT.

The chain combines TRBV19 with TRBJ2-1, with D unclear. From germline, CDR1 is LNHDA and CDR2 SQIVND (reference sequence). The germline V and J ends were trimmed by 6 bases and 1 base, with 16 bases remaining between them. The CDR3 has 16 residues. CDR3 nucleotides: TGTGCCAGTAGCATAATCCCCGCAGGATCCTACAATGAGCAGTTCTTC. It yields the protein CASSIIPAGSYNEQFF.

This chain uses TRBV19 with TRBJ2-1; 7 nucleotides align to TRBD1. V trimming: 7 bases; J trimming: 5 bases; junction bases outside the gene matches: 8. Germline V CDR1 and CDR2: LNHDA, SQIVND (reference sequence). The CDR3 extends over 14 amino acids. The CDR3 loop is CASTPDRVNNEQFF. The DNA of the CDR3 is TGTGCCAGTACGCCTGACAGGGTAAACAATGAGCAGTTCTTC. Variable domain in full (rest from reference TRBV19 and TRBJ2-1): DGGITQSPKYLFRKEGQNVTLSCEQNLNHDAMYWYRQDPGQGLRLIYYSQIVNDFQKGDIAEGYSVSREKKESFPLTVTSAQKNPTAFYLCASTPDRVNNEQFFGPGTRLTVL.

The J gene is TRBJ2-1, the V gene TRBV19; TRBD2 might be the D (5 bases). Between the trimmed V and J ends, which lost 7 bases and 0 bases, there was a span of 7 bases. CDR1 LNHDA and CDR2 SQIVND come from the germline V gene (reference sequence). The CDR3 runs 13 residues. CDR3 sequence: CASKRGSYNEQFF. In DNA form, the CDR3 reads TGTGCCAGTAAACGGGGCTCCTACAATGAGCAGTTCTTC. The variable domain in full, completed from reference TRBV19 and TRBJ2-1, reads DGGITQSPKYLFRKEGQNVTLSCEQNLNHDAMYWYRQDPGQGLRLIYYSQIVNDFQKGDIAEGYSVSREKKESFPLTVTSAQKNPTAFYLCASKRGSYNEQFFGPGTRLTVL.

V is TRBV7-8 and J is TRBJ2-7; 8 bases map to TRBD2. This CDR3 is built from 16 residues. Germline V gene data show CDR1 as SGHVS and CDR2 as FQNEAQ. The V and J ends lost 1 base and 4 bases, in that order; junction bases with no gene match: 9. CDR3 protein: CASSLVAGSKGYEQYF. CDR3 DNA sequence: TGTGCCAGCAGCTTAGTAGCGGGGAGTAAAGGGTACGAGCAGTACTTC. Based on the CDR3 plus reference TRBV7-8 and TRBJ2-7, the full variable domain is GAGVSQSPRYKVAKRGQDVALRCDPISGHVSLFWYQQALGQGPEFLTYFQNEAQLDKSGLPSDRFFAERPEGSVSTLKIQRTQQEDSAVYLCASSLVAGSKGYEQYFGPGTRLTVT.

The rearrangement links TRBV2 to TRBJ1-2; 7 bases map to TRBD1. The CDR3 sequence is 16 residues long. CDR1 is SNHLY and CDR2 is FYNNEI in the germline V gene. V was clipped by 5 bases and J by 4 bases; unmatched bases: 13. For the CDR3, the DNA is TGTGCCAGCAGTCCCAGGGACAGCTACATCACCTATGGCTACACCTTC. Translating gives CASSPRDSYITYGYTF.

This clone has just a few counts. The chain links TRBV30 to TRBJ1-4; D possibly corresponds to TRBD1 (6 bases). Trimming removed 5 bases from V and 10 bases from J, with 11 bases in between. Germline CDR1 and CDR2: GTSNPN and SVGIG (reference sequence). This CDR3 spans 11 amino acids. This chain's CDR3 is CAWAGAGKLFF. CDR3 bases: TGTGCCTGGGCAGGGGCGGGAAAACTGTTTTTT.

Only one count was recorded for this clone. This chain links TRBV10-3 with TRBJ1-1; the D gene is possibly TRBD1 (5 bases). Germline values: CDR1 ENHRY, CDR2 SYGVKD. V was trimmed by 6 bases and J by 3 bases, leaving 23 bases between them. This CDR3 region has 17 residues. The CDR3 region has the DNA TGTGCCATCAGGATTACAGGTGGTGGGGAGGAGGACACTGAAGCTTTCTTT. Translating it yields CAIRITGGGEEDTEAFF.

There are a few counts of this clone. V is TRBV19 and J is TRBJ1-2; D is perhaps TRBD1 (5 bases). Germline V gene lookup returns CDR1 LNHDA and CDR2 SQIVND (reference sequence). V lost 2 bases and J 5 bases, leaving 21 bases between the germline ends. CDR3 length equals 17 residues. This chain's CDR3 is CASSILGVGDFYYGYTF. CDR3 sequence (DNA): TGTGCCAGTAGTATATTGGGGGTCGGGGACTTCTATTATGGCTACACCTTC. Full variable domain (remainder filled in from reference TRBV19 and TRBJ1-2): DGGITQSPKYLFRKEGQNVTLSCEQNLNHDAMYWYRQDPGQGLRLIYYSQIVNDFQKGDIAEGYSVSREKKESFPLTVTSAQKNPTAFYLCASSILGVGDFYYGYTFGSGTRLTVV.

This clone was found once. The chain carries TRBV9 and TRBJ2-7; D may be TRBD2 (5 bases). The CDR3 spans 14 residues. The germline V gene has CDR1 SGDLS and CDR2 YYNGEE. The V end lost 0 bases, the J end lost 2 bases, and 9 bases lay between the germline ends. Written as DNA, the CDR3 is TGTGCCAGCAGCGTAGATATCGGGACCTACGAGCAGTACTTC. It translates to CASSVDIGTYEQYF.

Here the CDR3 DNA reads TGTGCCAGCAGCACTTCCGGGACAGGGGTAAATCAGCCCCAGCATTTT. Its translation: CASSTSGTGVNQPQHF. V usage is TRBV27 and J usage is TRBJ1-5; 10 bases are shared with TRBD1. The CDR3 spans 16 residues. V shed 6 bases and J 4 bases; nucleotides not matched to a gene: 9. Germline V gene lookup returns CDR1 MNHEY and CDR2 SMNVEV (reference sequence).

This clone was seen only a few times. The CDR3 DNA reads TGTGCCAGCAGTTTACGGAGCGGGAGGGCCGGAGAGCAGTACTTC. Protein sequence: CASSLRSGRAGEQYF. The gene calls are TRBV27 and TRBJ2-7; 10 nucleotides line up with TRBD2. V shed 2 bases and J 7 bases; nucleotides not matched to a gene: 8. The CDR3 loop spans 15 amino acids. Germline V CDR1 and CDR2: MNHEY, SMNVEV (reference sequence).

This clone was seen only a few times. The chain carries TRBV15 and TRBJ1-1, with no clear D. Germline loops: CDR1 LNHNV, CDR2 YYDKDF (reference sequence). The V gene lost 5 bases and the J gene lost 1 base, with 14 bases spanning the gap. The CDR3 runs to 15 residues. DNA of the CDR3: TGTGCCACCAGCGGCTCTGACACCTCGAACACTGAAGCTTTCTTT. As protein: CATSGSDTSNTEAFF.

The chain combines TRBV6-1 with TRBJ1-2; D is possibly TRBD1 (5 bases). Germline values: CDR1 MNHNS, CDR2 SASEGT. Trimming took off 3 bases at V and 7 bases at J, with 15 bases between the two ends. This CDR3 has 14 residues. The CDR3 bases are TGTGCCAGCAGTGACAAGTATCTCAGGGCTGGCTACACCTTC. This translates into CASSDKYLRAGYTF.

The chain recombines TRBV5-1 with TRBJ2-7, with TRBD2 matching over 12 bases. J gave up 4 bases and V 0 bases, and 5 bases lay outside the gene matches. CDR3 length: 16 residues. Germline CDR1 is SGHRS and CDR2 is YFSETQ. The CDR3 protein is CASSLGLAGVTYEQYF. Here the CDR3 DNA reads TGCGCCAGCAGCTTGGGACTAGCGGGAGTCACGTACGAGCAGTACTTC.

The V gene is TRBV5-1, the J gene TRBJ2-7; 9 nucleotides match TRBD1. This CDR3 has 14 residues. The germline V gene encodes CDR1 SGHRS and CDR2 YFSETQ. With 4 bases clipped from V and 1 base from J, the junction kept 3 bases outside the gene matches. The CDR3 region is CASSPGTGSYEQYF. The CDR3, as DNA: TGCGCCAGCAGCCCGGGGACAGGGTCCTACGAGCAGTACTTC.

The V gene is TRBV25-1, the J gene TRBJ2-7; 10 nucleotides match TRBD1. Germline trimming cut 4 bases from V and 4 bases from J; bases unmatched to any gene: 4. The germline V gene encodes CDR1 MGHDK and CDR2 SYGVNS. The CDR3 is 14 residues long. CDR3 protein: CASSARQGAYEQYF. The CDR3 DNA reads as TGTGCCAGCAGTGCCAGACAGGGGGCTTACGAGCAGTACTTC.

The V gene is TRBV18, the J gene TRBJ2-3; 7 bases match TRBD2. There are 15 residues in the CDR3. J lost 4 bases, V lost 2 bases, and 6 bases had no gene match. CDR1 KGHSH and CDR2 LQKENI come from the germline V gene. The CDR3 coding sequence is TGTGCCAGCTCACCAGGGGCGGGAGTCGCAGATACGCAGTATTTT. It encodes CASSPGAGVADTQYF.

This sequence joins TRBV5-1 and TRBJ1-6, with D possibly matching TRBD1 (5 bases). Germline V gives CDR1 SGHRS, CDR2 YFSETQ. Trimming took 2 bases from V and 7 from J, leaving 13 bases between them. The CDR3 runs to 15 residues. The CDR3 DNA reads TGCGCCAGCAGCTTAGGCGTGGGGCCAAATTCACCCCTCCACTTT. It translates to CASSLGVGPNSPLHF.

The chain combines TRBV2 with TRBJ2-5; TRBD2 aligns across 13 bases. The CDR3 runs 15 residues. The germline V gene encodes CDR1 SNHLY and CDR2 FYNNEI. The J segment lost 1 base and the V segment lost 5 bases, leaving 1 base of the junction unmatched. The CDR3 loop reads CASSRTSGGQETQYF. Here the CDR3 DNA reads TGTGCCAGCAGTCGGACTAGCGGGGGCCAAGAGACCCAGTACTTC.

This clone came up once. This chain links TRBV7-8 with TRBJ2-7; 8 bases map to TRBD1. Trimming took 4 bases from V and 3 from J; bases not matched to a gene: 8. Germline values: CDR1 SGHVS, CDR2 FQNEAQ. The CDR3 totals 15 residues. The CDR3 here is CASSYRDRFGYEQYF. The CDR3 DNA is TGTGCCAGCAGCTACCGGGACAGGTTCGGCTACGAGCAGTACTTC.

The chain carries TRBV19 and TRBJ2-5; 7 bases match TRBD1. V lost 4 bases, J lost 5 bases, and 10 bases stayed unmatched. Germline V lookup: CDR1 LNHDA, CDR2 SQIVND (reference sequence). The CDR3 sequence is 15 residues long. For the CDR3, the DNA is TGTGCCAGTAGTACAAACAGGGGTGTAGGGGAGACCCAGTACTTC. Protein product: CASSTNRGVGETQYF.

The chain recombines TRBV27 with TRBJ2-5; D possibly corresponds to TRBD1 (6 bases). This CDR3 contains 13 residues. The germline V gene encodes CDR1 MNHEY and CDR2 SMNVEV (reference sequence). Trimming removed 4 bases at V and 4 bases at J, with 10 bases between. The chain's CDR3 is CASSSGQIETQYF. Written as DNA, the CDR3 is TGTGCCAGCAGTTCTGGACAGATAGAGACCCAGTACTTC.

This clone was seen more than once but under ten times. The rearrangement links TRBV19 to TRBJ1-4; D perhaps matches TRBD1 (6 bases). Deletions cut 3 bases from V and 3 bases from J, with 11 bases between. This CDR3 has 15 amino acids. Germline CDR1 reads LNHDA; CDR2 reads SQIVND (reference sequence). CDR3 amino acids: CASSIQQGSNEKLFF. CDR3 DNA: TGTGCCAGTAGTATTCAACAGGGCTCTAATGAAAAACTGTTTTTT.

The rearrangement uses TRBV6-5 and TRBJ1-2; D is uncertain. V was trimmed by 3 bases and J by 4 bases, leaving 15 bases between them. The CDR3 covers 15 residues. Germline-derived CDR1 and CDR2 are MNHEY and SVGAGI. CDR3 nucleotides: TGTGCCAGCAGTTATAGCAATCCCGCGGCCTATGGCTACACCTTC. Amino acid sequence: CASSYSNPAAYGYTF.

The chain links TRBV25-1 to TRBJ2-7; D call uncertain. CDR1 is MGHDK, CDR2 SYGVNS, per germline. The ends were cut back, 8 bases at V and 3 bases at J, with 5 bases in the middle. The CDR3 covers 10 residues. The CDR3 DNA follows: TGTGCCAGCGGCCGCTACGAGCAGTACTTC. Translated: CASGRYEQYF.

CDR3 region: CAITDRAGTEAFF. In nucleotides, the CDR3 is TGTGCCATCACGGACAGGGCAGGCACTGAAGCTTTCTTT. The V and J genes are TRBV10-3 and TRBJ1-1, with TRBD1 matching over 8 bases. Germline V gives CDR1 ENHRY, CDR2 SYGVKD. V lost 7 bases, J lost 4 bases, and 5 bases stayed unmatched. The CDR3 contains 13 residues.

V usage is TRBV6-5 and J usage is TRBJ2-3, with a tentative D call TRBD2 (6 bases). The CDR3 has 14 amino acids. CDR1 is MNHEY and CDR2 is SVGAGI in the germline V gene. Trimming left V 6 bases short and J 2 bases short, with 12 bases between. CDR3 sequence: CASSWGLATDTQYF. CDR3 DNA: TGTGCCAGCAGCTGGGGACTCGCCACAGATACGCAGTATTTT.